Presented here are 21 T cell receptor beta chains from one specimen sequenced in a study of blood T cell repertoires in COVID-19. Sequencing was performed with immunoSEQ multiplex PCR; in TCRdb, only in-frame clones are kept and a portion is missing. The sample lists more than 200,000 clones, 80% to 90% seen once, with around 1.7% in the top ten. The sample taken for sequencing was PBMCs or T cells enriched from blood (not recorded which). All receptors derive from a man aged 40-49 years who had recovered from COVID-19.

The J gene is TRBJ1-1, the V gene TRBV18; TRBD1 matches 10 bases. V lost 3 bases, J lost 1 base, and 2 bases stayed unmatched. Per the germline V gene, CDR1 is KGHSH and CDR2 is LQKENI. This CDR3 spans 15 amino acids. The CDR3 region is CASSPWTGGNTEAFF. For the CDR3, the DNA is TGTGCCAGCTCACCCTGGACAGGGGGGAACACTGAAGCTTTCTTT. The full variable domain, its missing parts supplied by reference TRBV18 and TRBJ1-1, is NAGVMQNPRHLVRRRGQEARLRCSPMKGHSHVYWYRQLPEEGLKFMVYLQKENIIDESGMPKERFSAEFPKEGPSILRIQQVVRGDSAAYFCASSPWTGGNTEAFFGQGTRLTVV.

CDR3 coding DNA: TGTGCCAGCAGCTGGGGGACAGCGCAGCCTTCCAAAAACATTCAGTACTTC. Its protein product is CASSWGTAQPSKNIQYF. V is TRBV7-8 and J is TRBJ2-4; 7 bases map to TRBD1. Trimming at V came to 4 bases and at J to 2 bases, leaving 11 bases not matched to a gene. The germline gives CDR1 SGHVS, CDR2 FQNEAQ. The CDR3 runs 17 residues.

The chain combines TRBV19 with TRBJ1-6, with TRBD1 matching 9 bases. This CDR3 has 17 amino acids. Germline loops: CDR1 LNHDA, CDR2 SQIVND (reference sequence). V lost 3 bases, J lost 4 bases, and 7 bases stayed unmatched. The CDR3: CASSMNAGTGYNSPLHF. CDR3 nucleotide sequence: TGTGCCAGTAGTATGAACGCCGGGACAGGGTATAATTCACCCCTCCACTTT. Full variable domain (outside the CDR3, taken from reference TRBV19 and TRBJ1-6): DGGITQSPKYLFRKEGQNVTLSCEQNLNHDAMYWYRQDPGQGLRLIYYSQIVNDFQKGDIAEGYSVSREKKESFPLTVTSAQKNPTAFYLCASSMNAGTGYNSPLHFGNGTRLTVT.

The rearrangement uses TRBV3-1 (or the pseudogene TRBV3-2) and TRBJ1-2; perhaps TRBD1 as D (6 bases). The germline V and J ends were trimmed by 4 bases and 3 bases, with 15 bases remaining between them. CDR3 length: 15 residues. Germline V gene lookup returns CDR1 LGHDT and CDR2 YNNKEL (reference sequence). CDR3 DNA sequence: TGTGCCAGCAGCCGAACCGGGACAAGCGACTATGGCTACACCTTC. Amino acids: CASSRTGTSDYGYTF.

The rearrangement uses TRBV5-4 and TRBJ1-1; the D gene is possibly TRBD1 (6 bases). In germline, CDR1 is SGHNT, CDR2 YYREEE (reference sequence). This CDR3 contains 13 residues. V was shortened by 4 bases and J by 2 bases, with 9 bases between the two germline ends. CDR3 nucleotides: TGTGCCAGCAGCCACAGGGATAACACTGAAGCTTTCTTT. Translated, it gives CASSHRDNTEAFF. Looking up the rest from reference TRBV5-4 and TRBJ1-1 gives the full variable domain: ETGVTQSPTHLIKTRGQQVTLRCSSQSGHNTVSWYQQALGQGPQFIFQYYREEENGRGNFPPRFSGLQFPNYSSELNVNALELDDSALYLCASSHRDNTEAFFGQGTRLTVV.

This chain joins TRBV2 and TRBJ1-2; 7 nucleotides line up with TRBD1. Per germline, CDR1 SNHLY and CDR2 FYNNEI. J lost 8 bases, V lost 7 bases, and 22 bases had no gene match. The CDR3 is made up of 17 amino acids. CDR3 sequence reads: CASTLTLPPDRENGYTF. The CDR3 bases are TGTGCCAGCACCCTAACCCTTCCCCCCGACAGGGAGAACGGCTACACCTTC.

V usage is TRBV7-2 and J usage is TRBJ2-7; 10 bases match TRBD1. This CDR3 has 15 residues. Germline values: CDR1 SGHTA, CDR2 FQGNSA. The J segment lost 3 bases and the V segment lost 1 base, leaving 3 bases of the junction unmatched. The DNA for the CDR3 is TGTGCCAGCAGCTTAGGACAGGGGGCACTCTACGAGCAGTACTTC. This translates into CASSLGQGALYEQYF.

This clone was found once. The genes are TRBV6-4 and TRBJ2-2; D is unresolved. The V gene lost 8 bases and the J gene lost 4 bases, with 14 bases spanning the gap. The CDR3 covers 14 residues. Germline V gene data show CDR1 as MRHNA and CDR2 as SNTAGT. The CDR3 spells CASWPFIFTGELFF. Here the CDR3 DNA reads TGTGCCAGCTGGCCCTTTATCTTCACCGGGGAGCTGTTTTTT.

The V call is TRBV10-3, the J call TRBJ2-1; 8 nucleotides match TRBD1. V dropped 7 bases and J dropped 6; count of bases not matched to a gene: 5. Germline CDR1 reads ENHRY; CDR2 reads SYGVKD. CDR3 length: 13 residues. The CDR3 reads CAITAGQGNEQFF. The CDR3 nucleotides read TGTGCCATCACTGCAGGACAGGGCAATGAGCAGTTCTTC.

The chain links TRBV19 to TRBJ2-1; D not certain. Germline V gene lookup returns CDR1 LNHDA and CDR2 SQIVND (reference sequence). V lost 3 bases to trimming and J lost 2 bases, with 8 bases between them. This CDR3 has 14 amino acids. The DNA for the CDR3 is TGTGCCAGTAGTATGGGCCTAACCTACAATGAGCAGTTCTTC. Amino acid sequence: CASSMGLTYNEQFF.

The CDR3 coding sequence is TGCAGCGTTTACCCCTCTCCGACTCGGGGGGAGCAGTACTTC. This sequence encodes CSVYPSPTRGEQYF. This chain joins TRBV29-1 and TRBJ2-7; D might be TRBD2 (6 bases). Germline CDR1 SQVTM, CDR2 ANQGSEA. This CDR3 spans 14 amino acids. V was trimmed by 5 bases and J by 7 bases, leaving 21 bases between them.

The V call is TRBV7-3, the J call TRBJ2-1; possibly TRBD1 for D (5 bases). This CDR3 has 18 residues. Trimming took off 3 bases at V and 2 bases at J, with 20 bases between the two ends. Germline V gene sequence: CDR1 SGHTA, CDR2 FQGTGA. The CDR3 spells CASSLPTDTTDPYNEQFF. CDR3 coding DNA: TGTGCCAGCAGCTTGCCGACAGATACTACGGACCCCTACAATGAGCAGTTCTTC.

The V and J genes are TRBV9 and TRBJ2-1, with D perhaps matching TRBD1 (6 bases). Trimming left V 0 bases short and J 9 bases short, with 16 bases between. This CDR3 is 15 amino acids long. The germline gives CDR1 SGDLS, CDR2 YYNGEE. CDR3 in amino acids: CASSVAFEGEGEQFF. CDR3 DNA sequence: TGTGCCAGCAGCGTAGCTTTCGAGGGGGAAGGTGAGCAGTTCTTC.

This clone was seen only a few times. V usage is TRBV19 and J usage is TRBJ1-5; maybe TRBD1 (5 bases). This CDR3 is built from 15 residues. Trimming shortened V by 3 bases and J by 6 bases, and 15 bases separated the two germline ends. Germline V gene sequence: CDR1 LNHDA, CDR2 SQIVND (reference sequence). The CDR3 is CASSMGTLGSQPQHF. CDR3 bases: TGTGCCAGTAGTATGGGGACTCTGGGGAGTCAGCCCCAGCATTTT.

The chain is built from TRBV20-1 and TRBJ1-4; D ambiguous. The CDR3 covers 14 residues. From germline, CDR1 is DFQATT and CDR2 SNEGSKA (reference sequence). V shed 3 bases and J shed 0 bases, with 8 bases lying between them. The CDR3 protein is CSASREATNEKLFF. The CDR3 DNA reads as TGCAGTGCTAGTAGGGAGGCAACTAATGAAAAACTGTTTTTT.

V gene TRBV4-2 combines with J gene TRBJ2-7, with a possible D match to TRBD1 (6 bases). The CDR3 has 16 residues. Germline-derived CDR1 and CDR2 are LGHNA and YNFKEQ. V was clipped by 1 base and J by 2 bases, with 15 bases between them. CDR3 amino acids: CASSQVGQGTTYEQYF. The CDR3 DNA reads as TGTGCCAGCAGCCAAGTTGGGCAGGGGACGACCTACGAGCAGTACTTC.

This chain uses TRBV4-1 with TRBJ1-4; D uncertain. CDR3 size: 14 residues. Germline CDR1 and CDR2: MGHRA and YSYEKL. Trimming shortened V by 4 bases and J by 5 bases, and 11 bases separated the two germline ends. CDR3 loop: CASSRSQRNEKLFF. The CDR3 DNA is TGCGCCAGCAGCCGCTCGCAGAGGAATGAAAAACTGTTTTTT.

The CDR3 loop is CASSKTSGRVNEQFF. Here the CDR3 DNA reads TGTGCCAGCAGTAAGACTAGCGGGAGGGTTAATGAGCAGTTCTTC. The V and J genes are TRBV7-9 and TRBJ2-1; 14 bases agree with TRBD2. CDR1 and CDR2 (germline): SEHNR, FQNEAQ (reference sequence). The CDR3 is made up of 15 amino acids. The V and J ends lost 6 bases and 7 bases, in that order; junction bases with no gene match: 5.

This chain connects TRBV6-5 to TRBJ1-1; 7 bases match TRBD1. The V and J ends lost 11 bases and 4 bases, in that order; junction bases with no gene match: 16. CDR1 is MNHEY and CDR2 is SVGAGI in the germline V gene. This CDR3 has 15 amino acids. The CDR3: CAGGDRARSATEAFF. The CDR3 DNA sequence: TGTGCCGGGGGCGACAGGGCAAGATCCGCCACTGAAGCTTTCTTT.

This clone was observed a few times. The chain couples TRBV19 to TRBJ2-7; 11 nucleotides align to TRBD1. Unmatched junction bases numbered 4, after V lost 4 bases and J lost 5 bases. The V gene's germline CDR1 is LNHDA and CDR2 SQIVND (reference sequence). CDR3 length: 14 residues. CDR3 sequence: CASSTGQGDHEQYF. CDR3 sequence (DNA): TGTGCCAGTAGTACGGGACAGGGGGACCACGAGCAGTACTTC.

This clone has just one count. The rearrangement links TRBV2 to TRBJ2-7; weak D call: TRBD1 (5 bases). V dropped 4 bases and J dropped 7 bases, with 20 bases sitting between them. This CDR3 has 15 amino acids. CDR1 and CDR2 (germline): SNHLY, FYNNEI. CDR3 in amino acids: CASSGGNSPGWEQYF. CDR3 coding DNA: TGTGCCAGCAGTGGAGGTAACTCGCCAGGGTGGGAGCAGTACTTC.